The source of this T cell receptor beta chain is a study of T-cell reconstitution after alpha-beta-depleted transplantation in children. Germline CDR1 MNHEY, CDR2 SVGEGT. The CDR3 consists of 13 residues. Trimming removed 8 bases from V and 0 bases from J, with 11 bases in between. Preparation of the TCRbeta library was carried out with unique molecular identifiers. TCRdb re-analysed the PCR reads in MiXCR, keeping a single row per CDR3 protein. The data hold about 900,000 distinct CDR3 sequences, with roughly 29% observed a single time. This clonotype has ten or more counts. The antigen is unknown. Overall study findings and caveats: Reported findings indicate that, about two months after transplant, alpha-beta T cells came from several hundred expanded clones, which were derived from non-depleted graft cells. A year had passed since transplant, and T-cell counts and diversity by then came mostly from newly produced T cells. TCRbeta diversity was high at day 60 in some patients (a result of surviving recipient T cells and thymic progenitors).

The genes are TRBV6-2 or TRBV6-3 and TRBJ2-7; D is perhaps TRBD2 (6 bases). The sequence derives from a boy under two years old who had a stem cell transplant for SCID, so the T cells may come from the graft donor. Sequenced material: PBMCs, mostly from graft donor cells, taken 360 days after TCRalphabeta/CD19-depleted stem cell transplant. The CDR3 DNA reads TGTGCCAGCTCTCCGACTAGCTCCTACGAGCAGTACTTC. Its protein product is CASSPTSSYEQYF.